This is a list of T cell receptor beta chains from one sample in a study of blood T cell repertoires in COVID-19. Data came from immunoSEQ multiplex PCR; TCRdb stores just in-frame clones and leaves some out. Found here are about 79,000 clones, 70% to 90% of them singletons; the top ten hold approximately 4.5%. What was sequenced was peripheral blood. The receptor source for this set is a man aged 50 to 60 with active COVID-19. The CDR3 runs from the conserved cysteine through the conserved F or W. D genes are given only for firm matches. A row's size may be missing; if present it is once, few, many or a size class.

clone_size: -; j_call: TRBJ2-5; v_call: TRBV10-3; d_call: -; cdr3_aa: CAISEGGGYGETQYF; cdr3_nt: TGTGCCATCAGTGAGGGTGGGGGCTATGGAGAGACCCAGTACTTC
clone_size: -; j_call: TRBJ2-7; v_call: TRBV7-8; d_call: -; cdr3_aa: CASSQGRSRVTYEQYF; cdr3_nt: TGTGCCAGCAGCCAAGGGCGTTCGAGGGTAACCTACGAGCAGTACTTC
clone_size: many; j_call: TRBJ1-1; v_call: TRBV27; d_call: -; cdr3_aa: CASSSSELNTEAFF; cdr3_nt: TGTGCCAGCAGTTCCTCAGAACTGAACACTGAAGCTTTCTTT
clone_size: -; j_call: TRBJ2-3; v_call: TRBV12-5; d_call: TRBD2; cdr3_aa: CASGLVPGLAGGPSSTDTQYF; cdr3_nt: TGTGCTAGTGGTTTGGTACCCGGACTAGCGGGAGGGCCGTCTAGCACAGATACGCAGTATTTT
clone_size: -; j_call: TRBJ1-3; v_call: TRBV28; d_call: -; cdr3_aa: CATTLQTPPGAGNTIYF; cdr3_nt: TGTGCCACCACACTTCAGACCCCCCCAGGGGCGGGAAACACCATATATTTT
clone_size: -; j_call: TRBJ2-3; v_call: TRBV15; d_call: TRBD1; cdr3_aa: CATSRTGGPTDTQYF; cdr3_nt: TGTGCCACCAGCAGAACAGGGGGACCTACAGATACGCAGTATTTT
clone_size: -; j_call: TRBJ2-1; v_call: TRBV18; d_call: TRBD1; cdr3_aa: CASSYAGTGDDHEQFF; cdr3_nt: TGTGCCAGCTCTTACGCCGGGACAGGGGACGATCATGAGCAGTTCTTC
clone_size: -; j_call: TRBJ1-1; v_call: TRBV21-1; d_call: -; cdr3_aa: CASSKVSASTEAFF; cdr3_nt: TGTGCCAGCAGCAAAGTCTCAGCTAGCACTGAAGCTTTCTTT
clone_size: -; j_call: TRBJ1-2; v_call: TRBV14; d_call: TRBD1; cdr3_aa: CASSQARTGANYGYTF; cdr3_nt: TGTGCCAGCAGCCAAGCCAGGACAGGGGCCAACTATGGCTACACCTTC
clone_size: -; j_call: TRBJ2-3; v_call: TRBV5-1; d_call: TRBD2; cdr3_aa: CASSRTAGGSSTDTQYF; cdr3_nt: TGCGCCAGCAGCAGAACAGCGGGGGGGTCTAGCACAGATACGCAGTATTTT
clone_size: once; j_call: TRBJ1-2; v_call: TRBV9; d_call: -; cdr3_aa: CASSETVNYGYTF; cdr3_nt: TGTGCCAGCAGCGAAACAGTTAACTATGGCTACACCTTC
clone_size: -; j_call: TRBJ2-5; v_call: TRBV7-9; d_call: TRBD2; cdr3_aa: CASSLALAGAETQYF; cdr3_nt: TGTGCCAGCAGCTTAGCTCTAGCGGGAGCAGAGACCCAGTACTTC
clone_size: -; j_call: TRBJ2-3; v_call: TRBV28; d_call: TRBD2; cdr3_aa: CASSLSGPRTDTQYF; cdr3_nt: TGTGCCAGCAGTCTTAGCGGGCCGCGCACAGATACGCAGTATTTT
clone_size: -; j_call: TRBJ1-5; v_call: TRBV27; d_call: -; cdr3_aa: CASSGGAGNQPQHF; cdr3_nt: TGTGCCAGCAGTGGAGGGGCCGGGAATCAGCCCCAGCATTTT
clone_size: -; j_call: TRBJ1-2; v_call: TRBV4-1; d_call: -; cdr3_aa: CASSQPYKRDPYGYTF; cdr3_nt: TGCGCCAGCAGCCAGCCGTATAAGCGGGATCCCTATGGCTACACCTTC
clone_size: -; j_call: TRBJ2-3; v_call: TRBV6-5; d_call: -; cdr3_aa: CASSYSGGLTDTQYF; cdr3_nt: TGTGCCAGCAGTTACTCGGGTGGGCTCACAGATACGCAGTATTTT
clone_size: -; j_call: TRBJ2-7; v_call: TRBV5-6; d_call: -; cdr3_aa: CASSSLLGSYEQYF; cdr3_nt: TGTGCCAGCAGCTCTTTACTCGGGAGTTACGAGCAGTACTTC
clone_size: -; j_call: TRBJ2-3; v_call: TRBV6-5; d_call: -; cdr3_aa: CASRKDWLGTDTQYF; cdr3_nt: TGTGCCAGCCGGAAGGACTGGCTAGGCACAGATACGCAGTATTTT
clone_size: -; j_call: TRBJ2-1; v_call: TRBV11-2; d_call: -; cdr3_aa: CASSLGSRASGFNEQFF; cdr3_nt: TGTGCCAGCAGCTTAGGCTCCCGAGCGTCCGGGTTCAATGAGCAGTTCTTC
clone_size: -; j_call: TRBJ1-1; v_call: TRBV10-3; d_call: -; cdr3_aa: CAISEMLEGGTEAFF; cdr3_nt: TGTGCCATCAGTGAGATGCTCGAAGGGGGCACTGAAGCTTTCTTT
clone_size: -; j_call: TRBJ2-2; v_call: TRBV18; d_call: -; cdr3_aa: CASSPDRSGELFF; cdr3_nt: TGTGCCAGCTCACCAGATCGGTCCGGGGAGCTGTTTTTT
clone_size: -; j_call: TRBJ2-1; v_call: TRBV11-3; d_call: TRBD1; cdr3_aa: CASSFPGQGGNEQFF; cdr3_nt: TGTGCCAGCAGTTTCCCCGGACAGGGGGGAAATGAGCAGTTCTTC
clone_size: -; j_call: TRBJ2-7; v_call: TRBV6-5; d_call: TRBD2; cdr3_aa: CASSFSSGSSYEQYF; cdr3_nt: TGTGCCAGCAGTTTCTCTAGCGGAAGCTCCTACGAGCAGTACTTC
clone_size: -; j_call: TRBJ1-4; v_call: TRBV19; d_call: TRBD1; cdr3_aa: CASSDRGTNEKLFF; cdr3_nt: TGTGCCAGTAGTGACAGGGGGACGAATGAAAAACTGTTTTTT
clone_size: -; j_call: TRBJ1-1; v_call: TRBV30; d_call: -; cdr3_aa: CAWSRGPTEAFF; cdr3_nt: TGTGCCTGGAGTAGGGGTCCCACTGAAGCTTTCTTT
clone_size: -; j_call: TRBJ2-4; v_call: TRBV4-1; d_call: -; cdr3_aa: CASSPTLLIAKNIQYF; cdr3_nt: TGCGCCAGCAGCCCGACACTGCTCATAGCCAAAAACATTCAGTACTTC
clone_size: -; j_call: TRBJ1-2; v_call: TRBV12-3/TRBV12-4; d_call: -; cdr3_aa: CASSPYDRYGYTF; cdr3_nt: TGTGCCAGCAGTCCCTACGACAGGTATGGCTACACCTTC
clone_size: once; j_call: TRBJ2-1; v_call: TRBV25-1; d_call: TRBD2; cdr3_aa: CASSDSTTSGDPDEQFF; cdr3_nt: TGTGCCAGCAGTGATTCCACGACTAGCGGGGACCCCGATGAGCAGTTCTTC
clone_size: -; j_call: TRBJ2-7; v_call: TRBV28; d_call: TRBD2; cdr3_aa: CASSSGEVAGVGRQYF; cdr3_nt: TGTGCCAGCAGTTCGGGAGAGGTAGCGGGAGTTGGTAGGCAGTACTTC